The 25 T cell receptor beta chains presented below share a single source sample, sequenced in a study of T cells expressing NK-cell markers. TCRdb re-analyzed the 5' RACE reads; it lists each CDR3 protein once, without DNA. The table counts 450,000 to 600,000 distinct CDR3 sequences; roughly 3.5% lies in the top ten. Sequencing was carried out using blood T cells: a sorted CD56 or NKG2C T cell subset, CD4+ or CD8+ T cells, or bulk PBMC T cells (not recorded which). These receptors were collected from a man aged 18 to 30 in good health.

V usage is TRBV6-2 or TRBV6-3 and J usage is TRBJ2-3; the TCRdb D gene call, TRBD1, has no DNA to confirm it. CDR3 length: 16 residues. Germline-derived CDR1 and CDR2 are MNHEY and SVGEGT. Here the CDR3 reads CASSAGRGYGGDTQYF.

The chain couples TRBV24-1 to TRBJ2-1; TCRdb outputs TRBD1, but without DNA this stays unchecked. There are 13 residues in the CDR3. Germline V gives CDR1 KGHDR, CDR2 SFDVKD. The CDR3 spells CATSEVNRDGMVF.

The V gene is TRBV11-2, the J gene TRBJ1-6. The CDR3 extends over 15 amino acids. Germline CDR1 reads SGHAT; CDR2 reads FQNNGV. CDR3 protein: CASSLDGFFGSPLHF.

This chain uses TRBV5-1 with TRBJ2-7; the TCRdb D gene call, TRBD1, has no DNA to confirm it. The CDR3 covers 13 residues. Germline values: CDR1 SGHRS, CDR2 YFSETQ. The CDR3 region is CASSRQGANEQYF.

V and J are TRBV25-1 and TRBJ2-3. Germline CDR1 is MGHDK and CDR2 is SYGVNS. The CDR3 has 15 amino acids. CDR3 protein: CASRGSRIVADTQYF.

The rearrangement links TRBV11-2 to TRBJ2-1; with no DNA, the TCRdb D assignment of TRBD2 cannot be verified. CDR1 is SGHAT and CDR2 is FQNNGV in the germline V gene. The CDR3 is 18 residues long. The chain's CDR3 is CASSSRIVGGPLGKEQFF. The variable domain in full, completed from reference TRBV11-2 and TRBJ2-1, reads EAGVAQSPRYKIIEKRQSVAFWCNPISGHATLYWYQQILGQGPKLLIQFQNNGVVDDSQLPKDRFSAERLKGVDSTLKIQPAKLEDSAVYLCASSSRIVGGPLGKEQFFGPGTRLTVL.

This chain joins TRBV3-1 and TRBJ2-3; TCRdb proposes TRBD2, but this gene call is untestable without DNA. CDR1 and CDR2 (germline): LGHDT, YNNKEL (reference sequence). This CDR3 is built from 16 residues. The chain's CDR3 is CASSQDLGGSWDTQYF.

The chain has TRBV7-2 and TRBJ2-5; TCRdb selects TRBD1, and the lack of DNA leaves this call unchecked. The germline CDR1 and CDR2 sequences are SGHTA and FQGNSA. This CDR3 has 15 amino acids. The chain's CDR3 is CASSFAGGGGETQYF.

The chain couples TRBV20-1 to TRBJ2-5; the TCRdb call, TRBD1, lacks DNA for checking. The CDR3 loop spans 13 amino acids. Germline CDR1 is DFQATT and CDR2 is SNEGSKA (reference sequence). CDR3 amino acids: CSARPPLGETQYF.

This chain links TRBV5-1 with TRBJ1-1. The CDR3 covers 14 residues. Germline V gene data show CDR1 as SGHRS and CDR2 as YFSETQ. The CDR3: CASSSGQPTAEAFF.

This chain links TRBV2 with TRBJ2-1; without DNA, the TCRdb call of TRBD2 cannot be checked. This CDR3 contains 12 residues. From germline, CDR1 is SNHLY and CDR2 FYNNEI. The chain's CDR3 is CASTVGRNEQFF.

The chain combines TRBV7-6 with TRBJ2-1; TCRdb indicates TRBD1, and absent DNA this call remains unverified. This CDR3 has 16 residues. In germline, CDR1 is SGHVS, CDR2 FNYEAQ. The CDR3 sequence: CASSLATSGALNEQFF.

This chain connects TRBV12-3 or TRBV12-4 to TRBJ2-5. The CDR3 has 13 amino acids. This chain's CDR3 is CASISGNDETQYF.

CDR3 amino acids: CASSYSGVPTTDTQYF. The genes are TRBV6-2 or TRBV6-3 and TRBJ2-3; TCRdb picks TRBD2, but there is no DNA to check that call. The germline gives CDR1 MNHEY, CDR2 SVGEGT. The length of the CDR3 is 16 residues.

The V call is TRBV5-1, the J call TRBJ2-3; the TCRdb D gene call, TRBD2, has no DNA to confirm it. This CDR3 comprises 19 residues. In germline, CDR1 is SGHRS, CDR2 YFSETQ. The CDR3 here is CASSFGRIVTSGSTDTQYF.

CDR3 sequence: CASSRLADEQFF. The genes are TRBV5-1 and TRBJ2-1; TCRdb's D call, TRBD2, is unchecked because there is no DNA. Germline lookup yields CDR1 SGHRS and CDR2 YFSETQ. This CDR3 is 12 amino acids long.

This chain connects TRBV2 to TRBJ2-3; the TCRdb D gene call, TRBD2, has no DNA to confirm it. This CDR3 contains 14 residues. Germline CDR1 SNHLY, CDR2 FYNNEI. CDR3 in amino acids: CASLGTKVTDTQYF. The full variable domain, rest sourced from reference TRBV2 and TRBJ2-3, is EPEVTQTPSHQVTQMGQEVILRCVPISNHLYFYWYRQILGQKVEFLVSFYNNEISEKSEIFDDQFSVERPDGSNFTLKIRSTKLEDSAMYFCASLGTKVTDTQYFGPGTRLTVL.

This chain links TRBV5-6 with TRBJ2-1; the TCRdb D gene call, TRBD2, has no DNA to confirm it. Germline CDR1 reads SGHDT; CDR2 reads YYEEEE. The CDR3 covers 15 residues. CDR3 in amino acids: CASSRIGLAGNEQFF.

The chain couples TRBV28 to TRBJ2-5; no DNA is available, so the TRBD1 call from TCRdb remains unchecked. The germline CDR1 and CDR2 sequences are MDHEN and SYDVKM. The CDR3 totals 16 residues. CDR3 amino acids: CASSDRTGLGTETQYF.

This chain joins TRBV12-3 or TRBV12-4 and TRBJ2-2; TCRdb selects TRBD1, and the lack of DNA leaves this call unchecked. CDR3 length: 15 residues. CDR3 in amino acids: CASSAGQGATGELFF.

This rearrangement joins TRBV5-1 to TRBJ1-2; TCRdb's assignment of TRBD1 cannot be checked, as there is no DNA. Germline V lookup: CDR1 SGHRS, CDR2 YFSETQ. This CDR3 has 18 residues. CDR3 sequence reads: CASSIQQRDRGTTYGYTF.

This chain joins TRBV7-9 and TRBJ2-2; absent DNA, TCRdb's TRBD2 call cannot be checked. The germline V gene has CDR1 SEHNR and CDR2 FQNEAQ (reference sequence). The CDR3 consists of 21 residues. The CDR3 is CASSHPMTGTSGIANTGELFF.

The J gene is TRBJ2-3, the V gene TRBV9; absent DNA, TCRdb's TRBD2 call cannot be checked. Germline CDR1 is SGDLS and CDR2 is YYNGEE. The CDR3 has 17 amino acids. CDR3 sequence reads: CASSVALPGLVRDTQYF. Using reference TRBV9 and TRBJ2-3 for the parts outside the CDR3, the full variable domain is DSGVTQTPKHLITATGQRVTLRCSPRSGDLSVYWYQQSLDQGLQFLIQYYNGEERAKGNILERFSAQQFPDLHSELNLSSLELGDSALYFCASSVALPGLVRDTQYFGPGTRLTVL.

The chain joins TRBV29-1 to TRBJ1-3. CDR3 length: 12 residues. CDR1 SQVTM and CDR2 ANQGSEA come from the germline V gene. CDR3: CSVDDSGNTIYF.

This chain uses TRBV12-3 or TRBV12-4 with TRBJ2-5; TCRdb proposes TRBD2, but this gene call is untestable without DNA. The CDR3 contains 18 residues. Here the CDR3 reads CASAREKGLAGGPETQYF.